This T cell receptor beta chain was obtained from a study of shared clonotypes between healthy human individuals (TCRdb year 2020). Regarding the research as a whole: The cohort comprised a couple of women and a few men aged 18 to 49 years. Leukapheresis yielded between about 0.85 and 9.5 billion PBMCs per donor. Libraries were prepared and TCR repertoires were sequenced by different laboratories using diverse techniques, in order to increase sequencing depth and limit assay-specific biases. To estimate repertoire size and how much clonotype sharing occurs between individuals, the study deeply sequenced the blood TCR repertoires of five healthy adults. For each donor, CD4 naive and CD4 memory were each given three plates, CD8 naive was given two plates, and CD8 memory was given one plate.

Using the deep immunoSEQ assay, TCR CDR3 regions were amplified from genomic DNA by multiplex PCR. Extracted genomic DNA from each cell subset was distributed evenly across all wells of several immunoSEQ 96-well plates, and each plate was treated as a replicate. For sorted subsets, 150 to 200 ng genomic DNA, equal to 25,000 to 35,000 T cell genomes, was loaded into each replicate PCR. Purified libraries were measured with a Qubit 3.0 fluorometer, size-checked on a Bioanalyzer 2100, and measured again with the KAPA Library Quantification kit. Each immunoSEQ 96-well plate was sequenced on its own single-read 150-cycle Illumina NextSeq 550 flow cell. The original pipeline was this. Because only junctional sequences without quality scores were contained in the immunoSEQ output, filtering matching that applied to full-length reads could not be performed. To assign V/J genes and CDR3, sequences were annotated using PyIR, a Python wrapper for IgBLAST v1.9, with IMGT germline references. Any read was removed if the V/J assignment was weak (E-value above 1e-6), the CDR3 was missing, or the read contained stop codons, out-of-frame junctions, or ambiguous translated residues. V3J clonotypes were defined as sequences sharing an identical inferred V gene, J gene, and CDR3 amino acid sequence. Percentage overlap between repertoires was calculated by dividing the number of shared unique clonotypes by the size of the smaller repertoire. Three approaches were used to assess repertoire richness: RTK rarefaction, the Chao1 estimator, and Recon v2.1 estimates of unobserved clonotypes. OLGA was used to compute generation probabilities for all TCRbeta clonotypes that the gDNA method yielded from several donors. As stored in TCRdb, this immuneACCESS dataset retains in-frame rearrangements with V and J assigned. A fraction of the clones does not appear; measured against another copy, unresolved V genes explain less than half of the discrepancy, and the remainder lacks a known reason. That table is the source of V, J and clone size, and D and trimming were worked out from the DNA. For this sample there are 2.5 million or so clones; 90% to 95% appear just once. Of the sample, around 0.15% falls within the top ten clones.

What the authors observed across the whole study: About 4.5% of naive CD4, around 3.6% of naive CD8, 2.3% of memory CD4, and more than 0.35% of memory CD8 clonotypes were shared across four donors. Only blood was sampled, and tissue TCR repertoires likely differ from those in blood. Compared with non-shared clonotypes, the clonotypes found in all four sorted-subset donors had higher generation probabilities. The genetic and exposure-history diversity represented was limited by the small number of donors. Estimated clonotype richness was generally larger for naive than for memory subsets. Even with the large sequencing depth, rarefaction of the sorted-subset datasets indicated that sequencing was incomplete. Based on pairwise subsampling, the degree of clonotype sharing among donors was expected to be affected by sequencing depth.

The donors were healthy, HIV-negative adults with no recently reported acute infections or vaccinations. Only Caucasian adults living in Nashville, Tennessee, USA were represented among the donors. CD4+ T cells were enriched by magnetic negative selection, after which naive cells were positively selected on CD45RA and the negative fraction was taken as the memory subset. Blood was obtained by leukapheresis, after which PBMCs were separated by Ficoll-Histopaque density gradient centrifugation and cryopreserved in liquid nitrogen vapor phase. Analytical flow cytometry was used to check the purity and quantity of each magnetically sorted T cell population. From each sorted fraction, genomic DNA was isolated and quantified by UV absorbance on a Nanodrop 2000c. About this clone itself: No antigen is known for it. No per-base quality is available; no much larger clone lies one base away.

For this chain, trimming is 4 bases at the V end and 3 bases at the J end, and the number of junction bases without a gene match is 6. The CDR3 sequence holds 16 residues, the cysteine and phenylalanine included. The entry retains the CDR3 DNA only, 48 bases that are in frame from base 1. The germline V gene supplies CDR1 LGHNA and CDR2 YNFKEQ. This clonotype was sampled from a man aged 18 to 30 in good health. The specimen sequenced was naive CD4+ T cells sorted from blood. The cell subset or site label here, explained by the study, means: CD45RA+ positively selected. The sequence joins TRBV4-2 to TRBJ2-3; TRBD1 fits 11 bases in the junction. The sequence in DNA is TGTGCCAGCAGCCGCGGAAGGGACAGGGGGACAGATACGCAGTATTTT. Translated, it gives CASSRGRDRGTDTQYF.